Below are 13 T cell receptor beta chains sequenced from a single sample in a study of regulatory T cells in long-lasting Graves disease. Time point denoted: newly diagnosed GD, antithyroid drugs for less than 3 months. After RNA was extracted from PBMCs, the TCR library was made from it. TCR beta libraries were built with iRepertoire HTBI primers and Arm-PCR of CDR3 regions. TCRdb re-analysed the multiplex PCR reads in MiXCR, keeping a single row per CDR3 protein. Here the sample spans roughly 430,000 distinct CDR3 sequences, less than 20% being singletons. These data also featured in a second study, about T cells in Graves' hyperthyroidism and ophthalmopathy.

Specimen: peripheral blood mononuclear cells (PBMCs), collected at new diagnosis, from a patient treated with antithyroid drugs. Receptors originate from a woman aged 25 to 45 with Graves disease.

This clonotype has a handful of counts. This CDR3 reads CASSRVTGTEQFF. The CDR3 bases are TGCGCCAGCAGCCGCGTGACAGGGACTGAGCAGTTCTTC. This chain joins TRBV4-3 and TRBJ2-1; 7 bases fit TRBD1. Germline CDR1 and CDR2: LGHNA and YSLEER. Trimming removed 4 bases from V and 9 bases from J; junction bases left unmatched: 6. The CDR3 covers 13 residues.

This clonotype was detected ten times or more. The CDR3 reads CASSPRAGSTDTQYF. The CDR3 DNA reads as TGTGCCAGCTCACCCCGGGCGGGGTCCACAGATACGCAGTATTTT. The chain combines TRBV18 with TRBJ2-3, with a possible D match to TRBD2 (6 bases). The V end was cut by 3 bases, the J end by 2 bases, with 12 bases between. Germline CDR1 reads KGHSH; CDR2 reads LQKENI. This CDR3 contains 15 residues.

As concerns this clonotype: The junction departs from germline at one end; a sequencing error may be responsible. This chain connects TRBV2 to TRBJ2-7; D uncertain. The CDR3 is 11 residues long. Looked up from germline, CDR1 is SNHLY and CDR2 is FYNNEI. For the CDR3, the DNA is TGTGTCAGCAGCCCCGGCTACGAGCAGTACTTC. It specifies CVSSPGYEQYF.

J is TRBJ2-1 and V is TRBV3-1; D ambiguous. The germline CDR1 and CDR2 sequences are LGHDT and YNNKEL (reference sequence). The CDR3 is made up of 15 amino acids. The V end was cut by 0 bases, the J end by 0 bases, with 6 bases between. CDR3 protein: CASSQEWSSYNEQFF. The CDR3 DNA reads TGTGCCAGCAGCCAAGAGTGGAGCTCCTACAATGAGCAGTTCTTC.

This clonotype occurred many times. CDR3 sequence: CSASHSGTLKNEQFF. The CDR3 DNA follows: TGCAGTGCTAGCCACAGTGGGACCCTTAAAAATGAGCAGTTCTTC. V and J are TRBV20-1 and TRBJ2-1, with D perhaps matching TRBD1 or TRBD2 (5 bases each). V was clipped by 3 bases and J by 7 bases, with 19 bases between them. The CDR3 has 15 residues. Germline CDR1 reads DFQATT; CDR2 reads SNEGSKA (reference sequence).

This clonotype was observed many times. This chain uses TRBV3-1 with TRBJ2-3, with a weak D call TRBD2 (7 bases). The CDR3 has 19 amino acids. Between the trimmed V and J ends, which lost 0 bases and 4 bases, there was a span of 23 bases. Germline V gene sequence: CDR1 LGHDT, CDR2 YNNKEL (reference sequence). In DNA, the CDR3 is TGTGCCAGCAGCCAAGATCTTGGACAGAGTTTAGCGGGTGCAGATACGCAGTATTTT. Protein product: CASSQDLGQSLAGADTQYF.

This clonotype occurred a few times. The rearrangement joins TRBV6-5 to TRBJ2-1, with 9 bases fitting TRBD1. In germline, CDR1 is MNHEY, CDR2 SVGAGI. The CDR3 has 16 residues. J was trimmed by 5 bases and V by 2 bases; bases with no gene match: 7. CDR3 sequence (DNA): TGTGCCAGCAGTTACCCGGGACAGGGATCCGACAATGAGCAGTTCTTC. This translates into CASSYPGQGSDNEQFF.

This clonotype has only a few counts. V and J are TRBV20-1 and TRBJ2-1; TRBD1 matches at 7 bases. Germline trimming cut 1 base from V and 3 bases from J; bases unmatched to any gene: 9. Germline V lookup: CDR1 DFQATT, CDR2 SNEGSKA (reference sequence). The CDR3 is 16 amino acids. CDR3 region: CSARAMKQGRYNEQFF. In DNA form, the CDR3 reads TGCAGTGCTAGAGCCATGAAACAGGGGCGCTACAATGAGCAGTTCTTC.

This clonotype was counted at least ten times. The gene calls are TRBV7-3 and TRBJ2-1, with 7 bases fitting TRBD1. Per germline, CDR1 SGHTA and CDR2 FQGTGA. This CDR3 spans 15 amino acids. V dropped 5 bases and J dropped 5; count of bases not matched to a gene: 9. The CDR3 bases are TGTGCCAGCAGCAAGACAGGGCAAACTCACAATGAGCAGTTCTTC. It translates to CASSKTGQTHNEQFF.

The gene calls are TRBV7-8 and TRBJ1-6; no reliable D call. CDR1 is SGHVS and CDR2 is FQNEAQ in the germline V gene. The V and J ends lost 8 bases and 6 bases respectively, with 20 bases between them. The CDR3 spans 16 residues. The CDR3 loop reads CASAPGTRFSNSPLHF. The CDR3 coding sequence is TGTGCCAGCGCCCCCGGCACCCGATTCTCTAATTCACCCCTCCACTTT.

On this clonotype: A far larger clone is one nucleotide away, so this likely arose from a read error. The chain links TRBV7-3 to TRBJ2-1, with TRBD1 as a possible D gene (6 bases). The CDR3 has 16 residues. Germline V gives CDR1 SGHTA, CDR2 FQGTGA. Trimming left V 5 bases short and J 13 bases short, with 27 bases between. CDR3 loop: CASSQDRGSGVETQFF. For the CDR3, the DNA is TGTGCCAGCAGCCAAGATCGTGGGTCAGGGGTAGAGACCCAGTTCTTC.

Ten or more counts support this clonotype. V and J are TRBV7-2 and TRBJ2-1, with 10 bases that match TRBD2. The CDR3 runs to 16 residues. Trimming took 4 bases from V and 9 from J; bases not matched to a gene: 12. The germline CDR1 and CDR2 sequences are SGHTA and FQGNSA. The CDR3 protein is CASSYRTSGRGGEQFF. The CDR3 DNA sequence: TGTGCCAGCAGCTACCGGACTAGCGGACGGGGTGGTGAGCAGTTCTTC. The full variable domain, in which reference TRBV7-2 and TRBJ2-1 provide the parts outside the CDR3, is GAGVSQSPSNKVTEKGKDVELRCDPISGHTALYWYRQSLGQGLEFLIYFQGNSAPDKSGLPSDRFSAERTGGSVSTLTIQRTQQEDSAVYLCASSYRTSGRGGEQFFGPGTRLTVL.

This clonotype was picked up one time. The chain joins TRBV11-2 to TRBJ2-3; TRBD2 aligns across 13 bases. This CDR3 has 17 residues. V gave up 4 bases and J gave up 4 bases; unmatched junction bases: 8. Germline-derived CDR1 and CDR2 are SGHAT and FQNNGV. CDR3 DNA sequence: TGTGCCAGCAGCTACAGGACTAGCGGGAGAGAGGCAGATACGCAGTATTTT. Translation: CASSYRTSGREADTQYF. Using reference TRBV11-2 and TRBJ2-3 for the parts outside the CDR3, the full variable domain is EAGVAQSPRYKIIEKRQSVAFWCNPISGHATLYWYQQILGQGPKLLIQFQNNGVVDDSQLPKDRFSAERLKGVDSTLKIQPAKLEDSAVYLCASSYRTSGREADTQYFGPGTRLTVL.